This T cell receptor (beta chain) derives from a study of blood T cell repertoires in COVID-19. In the study overall: Sources were T cells, B-cell-depleted T cells, or PBMCs; the material itself was cDNA or gDNA.

In germline, CDR1 is SGHTS, CDR2 YDEGEE. J gave up 9 bases and V 0 bases, and 6 bases lay outside the gene matches. The CDR3 is 15 amino acids. Assay: immunoSEQ multiplex PCR; the TCRdb copy retains only in-frame clones and omits some. The profile shows approximately 200,000 clones, 85% of them singletons. Sequenced: peripheral blood. The J gene is TRBJ1-6, the V gene TRBV5-8, with TRBD1 matching 7 bases. The TCR comes from a man between 40 and 49 years old with acute or convalescent COVID-19. The CDR3 DNA follows: TGTGCCAGCAGCTTGGCCTACAGGGGTGGTTCACCCCTCCACTTT. This codes for CASSLAYRGGSPLHF.